These 8 T cell receptor beta chains came from one sample sequenced in a study of T-cell reconstitution after alpha-beta-depleted transplantation in children (dated by TCRdb to the mid-2010s). The time point label of this sample denotes: day 60 (about 2 months) after transplantation. Read against the paper, the sample's treatment or condition label means: allogeneic hematopoietic cell transplantation with graft depleted of TCRalphabeta T cells and CD19 B cells. Library method: PCR. TCRdb names Illumina HiSeq 2500 as the instrument used. TCR library preparation used molecular barcoding, with unique molecular identifiers applied to normalize quantification of the TCRbeta repertoire. Using fastp trimming at Q25 and MiXCR clonotype assembly, TCRdb reanalyzed the public sequencing data and kept in-frame beta chains. Every distinct CDR3 protein forms one entry, paired with its most common genes and DNA. The sample profile shows about 98,000 distinct CDR3 sequences; around 5.9% of them were found once. Clones ranked in the top ten supply around 5.6% of the sample.

The material was PBMCs, mostly from graft donor cells, obtained 60 days after TCRalphabeta/CD19-depleted stem cell transplant. The receptors were sampled from a female patient younger than 10 who had a stem cell transplant for Fanconi anemia, so the T cells may come from the graft donor.

This clonotype occurred a few times. The chain is built from TRBV18 and TRBJ2-7; 10 bases are shared with TRBD2. V dropped 3 bases and J dropped 2; count of bases not matched to a gene: 7. Per the germline V gene, CDR1 is KGHSH and CDR2 is LQKENI. This CDR3 comprises 16 residues. The CDR3 protein is CASSPSQLAGAYEQYF. DNA of the CDR3: TGTGCCAGCTCACCGAGCCAGCTAGCGGGGGCCTACGAGCAGTACTTC.

The sample holds many counts of this clonotype. V is TRBV28 and J is TRBJ2-7, with 14 nucleotides matching TRBD2. The CDR3 sequence is 17 residues long. Unmatched junction bases numbered 13, after V lost 9 bases and J lost 3 bases. Per the germline V gene, CDR1 is MDHEN and CDR2 is SYDVKM. CDR3 DNA sequence: TGTGCCAGACCCGGGACTAGCGGGAGAATAGTATACTACGAGCAGTACTTC. It translates to CARPGTSGRIVYYEQYF.

The table lists this clonotype with many counts. This chain joins TRBV29-1 and TRBJ2-1; 12 bases fit TRBD2. The CDR3 loop spans 14 amino acids. Germline CDR1 SQVTM, CDR2 ANQGSEA. V gave up 2 bases and J gave up 9 bases; unmatched junction bases: 5. CDR3 sequence: CSVEPSGGAGEQFF. CDR3 nucleotides: TGCAGCGTTGAACCTAGCGGGGGGGCAGGTGAGCAGTTCTTC.

This clonotype appeared many times. The chain carries TRBV5-1 and TRBJ2-1; no clear D. From germline, CDR1 is SGHRS and CDR2 YFSETQ. The CDR3 extends over 12 amino acids. V lost 1 base and J 5 bases, leaving 4 bases between the germline ends. CDR3 amino acids: CASSLTDNEQFF. Written as DNA, the CDR3 is TGCGCCAGCAGCTTGACAGACAATGAGCAGTTCTTC.

The rearrangement joins TRBV25-1 to TRBJ2-4; D not resolved. Trimming took 3 bases from V and 8 from J, leaving 8 bases between them. The CDR3 has 12 residues. CDR1 and CDR2 (germline): MGHDK, SYGVNS. CDR3 residues: CASSDPNDIQYF. The DNA of the CDR3 is TGTGCCAGCAGTGATCCCAACGACATTCAGTACTTC.

The V gene is TRBV20-1, the J gene TRBJ2-7; D is unresolved. The CDR3 covers 13 residues. V was shortened by 6 bases and J by 5 bases, with 17 bases between the two germline ends. Germline CDR1 is DFQATT and CDR2 is SNEGSKA (reference sequence). The CDR3 reads CSASTRTLDEQYF. CDR3 nucleotides: TGCAGTGCCTCAACTCGGACGCTCGACGAGCAGTACTTC.

There are many counts of this clonotype. The chain carries TRBV5-1 and TRBJ2-3; the D is unclear. This CDR3 is 15 amino acids long. Deletions cut 0 bases from V and 0 bases from J, with 8 bases between. Germline V gives CDR1 SGHRS, CDR2 YFSETQ. The CDR3 DNA reads as TGCGCCAGCAGCTTGGACAGTACTAGCACAGATACGCAGTATTTT. This codes for CASSLDSTSTDTQYF. Full variable domain (missing parts from reference TRBV5-1 and TRBJ2-3): KAGVTQTPRYLIKTRGQQVTLSCSPISGHRSVSWYQQTPGQGLQFLFEYFSETQRNKGNFPGRFSGRQFSNSRSEMNVSTLELGDSALYLCASSLDSTSTDTQYFGPGTRLTVL.

This clonotype was detected a few times. The V gene is TRBV18, the J gene TRBJ2-7, with 10 bases aligning to TRBD1. CDR3 size: 16 residues. J lost 1 base, V lost 4 bases, and 7 bases had no gene match. The germline V gene encodes CDR1 KGHSH and CDR2 LQKENI. The CDR3 protein is CASSRVRGQGSYEQYF. The CDR3 region has the DNA TGTGCCAGCTCACGGGTGAGGGGACAGGGGTCCTACGAGCAGTACTTC.